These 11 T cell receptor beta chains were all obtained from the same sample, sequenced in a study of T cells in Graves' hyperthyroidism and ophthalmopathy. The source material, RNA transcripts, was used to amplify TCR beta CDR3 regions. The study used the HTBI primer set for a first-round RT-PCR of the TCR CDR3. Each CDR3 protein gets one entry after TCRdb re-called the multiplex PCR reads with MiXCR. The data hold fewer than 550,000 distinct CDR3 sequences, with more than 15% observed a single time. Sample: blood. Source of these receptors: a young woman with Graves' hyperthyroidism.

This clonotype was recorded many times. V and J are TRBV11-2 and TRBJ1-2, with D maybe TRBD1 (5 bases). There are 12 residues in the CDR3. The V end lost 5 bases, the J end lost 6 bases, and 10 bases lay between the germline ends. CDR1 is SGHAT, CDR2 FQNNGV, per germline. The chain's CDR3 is CASSPWGNGYTF. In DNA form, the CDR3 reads TGTGCCAGCAGCCCGTGGGGGAATGGCTACACCTTC.

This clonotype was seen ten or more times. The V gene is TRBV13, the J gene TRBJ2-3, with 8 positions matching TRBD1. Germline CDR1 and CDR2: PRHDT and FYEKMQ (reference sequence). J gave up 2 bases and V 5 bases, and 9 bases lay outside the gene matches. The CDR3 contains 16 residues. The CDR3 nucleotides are TGTGCCAGCAGCAATCGACAGGGGAAGGACACAGATACGCAGTATTTT. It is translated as CASSNRQGKDTDTQYF.

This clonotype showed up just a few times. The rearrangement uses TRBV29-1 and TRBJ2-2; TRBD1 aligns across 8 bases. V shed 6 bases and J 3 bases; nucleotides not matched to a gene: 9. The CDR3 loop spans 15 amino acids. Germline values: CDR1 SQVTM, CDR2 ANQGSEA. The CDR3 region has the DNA TGCAGCGTCCACTTCGGGACAGGATACACCGGGGAGCTGTTTTTT. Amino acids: CSVHFGTGYTGELFF.

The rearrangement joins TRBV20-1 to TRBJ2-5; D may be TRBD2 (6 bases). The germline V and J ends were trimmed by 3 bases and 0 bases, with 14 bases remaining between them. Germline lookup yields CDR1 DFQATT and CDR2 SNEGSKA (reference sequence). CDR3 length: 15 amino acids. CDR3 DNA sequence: TGCAGTGCTAGTGGAGTCCGGAGGGACCAAGAGACCCAGTACTTC. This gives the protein CSASGVRRDQETQYF.

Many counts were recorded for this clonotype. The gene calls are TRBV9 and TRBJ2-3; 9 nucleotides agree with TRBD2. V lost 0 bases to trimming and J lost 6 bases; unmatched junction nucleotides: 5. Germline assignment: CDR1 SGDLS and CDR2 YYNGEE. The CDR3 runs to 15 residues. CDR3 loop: CASSVGGLARDTQYF. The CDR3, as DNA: TGTGCCAGCAGCGTAGGTGGACTAGCGAGGGATACGCAGTATTTT.

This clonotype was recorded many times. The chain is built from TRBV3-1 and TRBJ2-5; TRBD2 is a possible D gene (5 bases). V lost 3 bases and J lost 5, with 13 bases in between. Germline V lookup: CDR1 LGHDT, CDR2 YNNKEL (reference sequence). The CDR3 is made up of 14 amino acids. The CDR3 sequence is CASSHWMPGETQYF. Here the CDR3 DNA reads TGTGCCAGCAGCCATTGGATGCCGGGGGAGACCCAGTACTTC.

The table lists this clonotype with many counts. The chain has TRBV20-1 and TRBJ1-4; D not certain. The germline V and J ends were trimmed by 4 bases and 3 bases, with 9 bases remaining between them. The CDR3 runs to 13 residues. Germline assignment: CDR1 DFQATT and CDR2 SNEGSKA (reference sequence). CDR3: CSATGEANEKLFF. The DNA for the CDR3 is TGCAGTGCTACCGGGGAGGCTAATGAAAAACTGTTTTTT.

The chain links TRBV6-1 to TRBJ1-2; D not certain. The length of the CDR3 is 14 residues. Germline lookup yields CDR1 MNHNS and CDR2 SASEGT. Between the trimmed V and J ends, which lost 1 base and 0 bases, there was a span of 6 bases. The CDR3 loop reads CASSEVVANYGYTF. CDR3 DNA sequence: TGTGCCAGCAGTGAAGTAGTAGCTAACTATGGCTACACCTTC.

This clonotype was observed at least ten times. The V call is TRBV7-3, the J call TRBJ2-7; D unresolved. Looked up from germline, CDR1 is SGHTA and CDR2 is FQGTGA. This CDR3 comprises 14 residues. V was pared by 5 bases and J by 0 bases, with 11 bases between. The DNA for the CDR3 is TGTGCCAGCAGCCTTGGACGGAACTCCTACGAGCAGTACTTC. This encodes CASSLGRNSYEQYF.

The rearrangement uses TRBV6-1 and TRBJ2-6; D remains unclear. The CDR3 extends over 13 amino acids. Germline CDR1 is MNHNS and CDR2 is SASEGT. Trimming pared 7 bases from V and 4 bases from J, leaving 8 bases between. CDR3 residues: CASTGSGANVLTF. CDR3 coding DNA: TGTGCCAGCACGGGTTCGGGGGCCAACGTCCTGACTTTC.

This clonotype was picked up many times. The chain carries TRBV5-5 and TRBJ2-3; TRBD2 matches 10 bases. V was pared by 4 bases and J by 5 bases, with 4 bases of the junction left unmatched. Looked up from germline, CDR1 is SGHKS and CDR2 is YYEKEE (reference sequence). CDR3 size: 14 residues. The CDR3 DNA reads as TGTGCCAGCAGCCATAGGACTAGCGGAGATACGCAGTATTTT. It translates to CASSHRTSGDTQYF. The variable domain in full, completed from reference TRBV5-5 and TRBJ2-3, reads DAGVTQSPTHLIKTRGQQVTLRCSPISGHKSVSWYQQVLGQGPQFIFQYYEKEERGRGNFPDRFSARQFPNYSSELNVNALLLGDSALYLCASSHRTSGDTQYFGPGTRLTVL.